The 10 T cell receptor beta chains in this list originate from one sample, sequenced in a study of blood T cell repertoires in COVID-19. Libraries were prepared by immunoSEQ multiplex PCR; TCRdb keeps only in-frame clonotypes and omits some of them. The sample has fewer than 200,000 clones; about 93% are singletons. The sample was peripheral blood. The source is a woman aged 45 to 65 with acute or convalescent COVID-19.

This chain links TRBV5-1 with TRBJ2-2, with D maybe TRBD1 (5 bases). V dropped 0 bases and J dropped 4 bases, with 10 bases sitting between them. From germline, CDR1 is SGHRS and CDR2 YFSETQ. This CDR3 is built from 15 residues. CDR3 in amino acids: CASSLDGAPTGELFF. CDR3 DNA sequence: TGCGCCAGCAGCTTGGATGGGGCCCCCACCGGGGAGCTGTTTTTT.

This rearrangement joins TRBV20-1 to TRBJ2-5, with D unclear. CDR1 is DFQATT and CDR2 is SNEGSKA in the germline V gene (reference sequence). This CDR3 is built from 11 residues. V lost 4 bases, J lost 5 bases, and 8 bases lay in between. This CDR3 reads CSATTGETQYF. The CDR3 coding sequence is TGCAGTGCTACGACCGGGGAGACCCAGTACTTC.

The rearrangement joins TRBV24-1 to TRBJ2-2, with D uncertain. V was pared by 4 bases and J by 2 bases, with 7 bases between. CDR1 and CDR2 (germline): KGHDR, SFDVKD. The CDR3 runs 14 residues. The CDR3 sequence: CATSDRRNTGELFF. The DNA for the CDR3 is TGTGCCACCAGTGACAGGCGTAACACCGGGGAGCTGTTTTTT.

This CDR3 is CAISESRVNEQFF. CDR3 DNA: TGTGCCATCAGTGAGTCGAGGGTGAATGAGCAGTTCTTC. V usage is TRBV10-3 and J usage is TRBJ2-1, with D perhaps TRBD2 (5 bases). Germline assignment: CDR1 ENHRY and CDR2 SYGVKD. The V gene lost 0 bases and the J gene lost 7 bases, with 7 bases spanning the gap. The CDR3 length is 13 residues.

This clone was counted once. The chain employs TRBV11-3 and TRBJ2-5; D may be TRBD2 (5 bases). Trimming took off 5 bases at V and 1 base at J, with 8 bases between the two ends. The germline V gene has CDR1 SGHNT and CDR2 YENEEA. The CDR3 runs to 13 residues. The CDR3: CASSTTSQETQYF. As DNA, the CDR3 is TGTGCCAGCAGCACAACTAGCCAAGAGACCCAGTACTTC.

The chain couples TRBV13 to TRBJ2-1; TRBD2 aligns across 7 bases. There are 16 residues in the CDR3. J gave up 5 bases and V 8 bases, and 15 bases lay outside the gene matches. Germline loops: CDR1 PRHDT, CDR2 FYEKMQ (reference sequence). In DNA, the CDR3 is TGTGCCAGCGGGAGGCCTGGGGAGGGTTTGCACAATGAGCAGTTCTTC. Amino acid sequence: CASGRPGEGLHNEQFF.

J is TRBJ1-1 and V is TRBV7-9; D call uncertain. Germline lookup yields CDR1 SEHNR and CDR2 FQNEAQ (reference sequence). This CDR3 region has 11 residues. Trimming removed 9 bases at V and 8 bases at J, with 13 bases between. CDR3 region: CASRETREAFF. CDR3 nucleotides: TGTGCCAGTCGAGAGACACGGGAAGCTTTCTTT.

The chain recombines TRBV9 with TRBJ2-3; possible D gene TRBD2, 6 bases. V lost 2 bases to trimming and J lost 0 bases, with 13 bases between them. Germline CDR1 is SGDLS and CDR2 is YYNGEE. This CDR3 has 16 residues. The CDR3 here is CASSVGGPFSTDTQYF. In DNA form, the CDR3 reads TGTGCCAGCAGCGTGGGAGGACCCTTTAGCACAGATACGCAGTATTTT.

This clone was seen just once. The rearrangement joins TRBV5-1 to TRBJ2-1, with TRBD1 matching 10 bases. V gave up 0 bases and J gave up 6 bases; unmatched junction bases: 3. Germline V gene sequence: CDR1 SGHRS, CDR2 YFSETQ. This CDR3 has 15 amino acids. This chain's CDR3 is CASSLGQGAGNEQFF. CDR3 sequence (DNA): TGCGCCAGCAGCTTGGGACAGGGGGCGGGCAATGAGCAGTTCTTC.

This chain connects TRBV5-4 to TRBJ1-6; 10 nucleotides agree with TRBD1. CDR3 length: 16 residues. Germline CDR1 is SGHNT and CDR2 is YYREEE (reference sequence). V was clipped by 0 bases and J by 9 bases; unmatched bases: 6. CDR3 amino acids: CASSLGDRGRSSPLHF. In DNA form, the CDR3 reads TGTGCCAGCAGCTTGGGGGACAGGGGAAGAAGTTCACCCCTCCACTTT.